The 27 T cell receptor beta chains given below trace back to one sample, sequenced in a study of blood T cell repertoires in COVID-19. Data came from immunoSEQ multiplex PCR; TCRdb stores just in-frame clones and leaves some out. The table includes about 250,000 clones, approximately 89% detected once. Sequenced: peripheral blood. The receptors here all came from a young woman with COVID-19, enrolled during active disease.

This chain uses TRBV12-3 or TRBV12-4 with TRBJ2-2; D unresolved. The CDR3 runs to 12 residues. V lost 6 bases and J 2 bases, leaving 4 bases between the germline ends. DNA for the CDR3: TGTGCCAGCAGCCTTAACACCGGGGAGCTGTTTTTT. It codes for CASSLNTGELFF.

The chain is built from TRBV4-2 and TRBJ2-2; 8 nucleotides line up with TRBD2. Per germline, CDR1 LGHNA and CDR2 YNFKEQ. The CDR3 length is 17 residues. V shed 0 bases, J shed 4 bases, and the junction held 7 bases outside the gene matches. CDR3 DNA: TGTGCCAGCAGCCAAGATATACCGGGGGGGCGCACCGGGGAGCTGTTTTTT. This codes for CASSQDIPGGRTGELFF.

The chain carries TRBV6-5 and TRBJ2-7; TRBD2 matches at 11 bases. V was clipped by 5 bases and J by 2 bases; unmatched bases: 5. Germline assignment: CDR1 MNHEY and CDR2 SVGAGI. The CDR3 is made up of 15 amino acids. The CDR3 is CASSPLLAGAYEQYV. The CDR3, as DNA: TGTGCCAGCAGTCCCCTACTAGCGGGGGCCTACGAGCAGTACGTC.

The gene calls are TRBV18 and TRBJ1-1; D not resolved. This CDR3 contains 15 residues. Germline CDR1 KGHSH, CDR2 LQKENI. Trimming removed 4 bases at V and 1 base at J, with 13 bases between. The CDR3 nucleotides read TGTGCCAGCTCACGACCGCCCGGGTCGAACACTGAAGCTTTCTTT. Encoded protein: CASSRPPGSNTEAFF.

V is TRBV11-2 and J is TRBJ2-2; 7 bases fit TRBD2. The junction had 1 base not matched to a gene; V was cut back by 3 bases and J by 0 bases. In germline, CDR1 is SGHAT, CDR2 FQNNGV. The CDR3 is made up of 15 amino acids. As DNA, the CDR3 is TGTGCCAGCAGCTTCGGGGGGACGAACACCGGGGAGCTGTTTTTT. Its protein is CASSFGGTNTGELFF.

This clone was seen only a few times. Within the sample, other DNA sequences also encode this same CDR3. This chain links TRBV11-2 with TRBJ1-2, with 8 positions matching TRBD1. Germline-derived CDR1 and CDR2 are SGHAT and FQNNGV. The CDR3 runs to 12 residues. Germline trimming cut 5 bases from V and 8 bases from J; bases unmatched to any gene: 4. CDR3 nucleotides: TGTGCCAGCAGCCTAGGACAGGGCGGCTACACCTTC. Encoded protein: CASSLGQGGYTF.

The V call is TRBV7-9, the J call TRBJ1-5; 7 bases agree with TRBD1. The length of the CDR3 is 14 residues. V lost 5 bases, J lost 9 bases, and 10 bases stayed unmatched. Germline V lookup: CDR1 SEHNR, CDR2 FQNEAQ (reference sequence). CDR3: CASSRDSGYGPQHF. For the CDR3, the DNA is TGTGCCAGCAGCCGGGACAGTGGTTATGGGCCCCAGCATTTT.

This clone was seen only once. This chain joins TRBV7-9 and TRBJ2-3, with 12 bases identical to TRBD1. Germline lookup yields CDR1 SEHNR and CDR2 FQNEAQ (reference sequence). The CDR3 is 16 amino acids. V was clipped by 4 bases and J by 7 bases; unmatched bases: 9. The CDR3 coding sequence is TGTGCCAGCAGCTCCCCCCGGGACAGGGGGCTTCATACGCAGTATTTT. It is translated as CASSSPRDRGLHTQYF. Supplemented by reference TRBV7-9 and TRBJ2-3, the full variable domain reads DTGVSQNPRHKITKRGQNVTFRCDPISEHNRLYWYRQTLGQGPEFLTYFQNEAQLEKSRLLSDRFSAERPKGSFSTLEIQRTEQGDSAMYLCASSSPRDRGLHTQYFGPGTRLTVL.

The chain has TRBV9 and TRBJ1-4; D not certain. The germline gives CDR1 SGDLS, CDR2 YYNGEE. This CDR3 spans 15 amino acids. The germline V and J ends were trimmed by 4 bases and 4 bases, with 14 bases remaining between them. DNA for the CDR3: TGTGCCAGCAGCCTACTTCCAGGTATTAATGAAAAACTGTTTTTT. The encoded protein is CASSLLPGINEKLFF. Full variable domain (missing parts from reference TRBV9 and TRBJ1-4): DSGVTQTPKHLITATGQRVTLRCSPRSGDLSVYWYQQSLDQGLQFLIQYYNGEERAKGNILERFSAQQFPDLHSELNLSSLELGDSALYFCASSLLPGINEKLFFGSGTQLSVL.

The V call is TRBV5-6, the J call TRBJ2-2; no definite D call. Germline CDR1 is SGHDT and CDR2 is YYEEEE. CDR3 length equals 13 residues. With 0 bases removed from V and 5 bases from J, the gap between germline ends came to 5 bases. This CDR3 is CASSLARTGELFF. The CDR3 region has the DNA TGTGCCAGCAGCTTGGCCCGGACCGGGGAGCTGTTTTTT.

This clone was counted ten times or more. J is TRBJ2-5 and V is TRBV3-1 (or the pseudogene TRBV3-2); 7 nucleotides line up with TRBD2. Germline trimming cut 0 bases from V and 2 bases from J; bases unmatched to any gene: 21. CDR1 and CDR2 from the germline V gene are LGHDT and YNNKEL (reference sequence). The CDR3 runs 21 residues. The CDR3 DNA reads as TGTGCCAGCAGCCAAGAGGCTAGCGCTAGCGGACCCGAATTCAGTCAAGAGACCCAGTACTTC. Its translation is CASSQEASASGPEFSQETQYF.

This clone appeared a single time. The rearrangement joins TRBV24-1 to TRBJ2-7; TRBD1 aligns across 11 bases. This CDR3 has 18 residues. Looked up from germline, CDR1 is KGHDR and CDR2 is SFDVKD. V shed 4 bases, J shed 4 bases, and the junction held 14 bases outside the gene matches. The DNA for the CDR3 is TGTGCCACCAGTGACCCTACACCCGGGACAGGGGGTTCTTACGAGCAGTACGTC. Translated: CATSDPTPGTGGSYEQYV.

The V and J genes are TRBV6-5 and TRBJ1-1; 7 nucleotides match TRBD1. This CDR3 is 13 amino acids long. Germline V gene data show CDR1 as MNHEY and CDR2 as SVGAGI. Trimming took 7 bases from V and 6 from J; bases not matched to a gene: 8. The CDR3 protein is CASTIRGVPEAFF. As DNA, the CDR3 is TGTGCCAGCACTATCAGGGGGGTGCCTGAAGCTTTCTTT.

This sequence joins TRBV30 and TRBJ1-1; D gene ambiguous. Trimming cost V 4 bases and J 5 bases, with 11 bases left between them. The CDR3 spans 12 residues. Germline assignment: CDR1 GTSNPN and CDR2 SVGIG (reference sequence). The CDR3 region is CAWKRPGTEAFF. CDR3 in DNA: TGTGCCTGGAAGCGTCCTGGGACTGAAGCTTTCTTT.

CDR3 in DNA: TGTGCTAGTGGTTTGGATGGACTAGCGGGAGGCTATGAGCAGTTCTTC. Amino acids: CASGLDGLAGGYEQFF. The chain is built from TRBV12-5 and TRBJ2-1; 14 bases are shared with TRBD2. Germline V lookup: CDR1 LGHNT, CDR2 FRNRAP. V lost 1 base, J lost 8 bases, and 4 bases stayed unmatched. This CDR3 spans 16 amino acids.

Here the CDR3 DNA reads TGTGCCAGCAGTTTCGGAGGGACTACCTACGAGCAGTACTTC. Protein product: CASSFGGTTYEQYF. This chain links TRBV27 with TRBJ2-7, with 7 bases matching TRBD2. The V and J ends lost 3 bases and 2 bases, in that order; junction bases with no gene match: 4. Per the germline V gene, CDR1 is MNHEY and CDR2 is SMNVEV (reference sequence). CDR3 length equals 14 residues.

By share, this clone counts as medium-sized (0.01 to 0.1%). The rearrangement joins TRBV29-1 to TRBJ1-2; D is ambiguous. The CDR3 runs 12 residues. Germline CDR1 is SQVTM and CDR2 is ANQGSEA. The ends were cut back, 8 bases at V and 4 bases at J, with 14 bases in the middle. For the CDR3, the DNA is TGCAGCATCCAAGAGGGTTCCTATGGCTACACCTTC. The encoded protein is CSIQEGSYGYTF.

The chain is built from TRBV4-3 and TRBJ1-1; the D gene is possibly TRBD1 (6 bases). Trimming took off 3 bases at V and 3 bases at J, with 23 bases between the two ends. This CDR3 spans 18 amino acids. Germline CDR1 is LGHNA and CDR2 is YSLEER. CDR3 nucleotides: TGCGCCAGCAGCCAGGGCTTGGCAAAGCAGGGGTGGGACACTGAAGCTTTCTTT. Its protein is CASSQGLAKQGWDTEAFF.

The chain links TRBV30 to TRBJ1-1; possible D gene TRBD1, 6 bases. Germline loops: CDR1 GTSNPN, CDR2 SVGIG (reference sequence). CDR3 length equals 12 residues. V lost 1 base and J 8 bases, leaving 11 bases between the germline ends. The CDR3 sequence: CAWSEQGAEAFF. CDR3 DNA sequence: TGTGCCTGGAGTGAACAGGGAGCCGAAGCTTTCTTT.

This clone appeared once. The gene calls are TRBV4-1 and TRBJ2-1; D not certain. The length of the CDR3 is 15 residues. Germline V gene sequence: CDR1 MGHRA, CDR2 YSYEKL. Trimming took 1 base from V and 5 from J, leaving 12 bases between them. The CDR3: CASSQGRLVNNEQFF. The CDR3 DNA reads as TGCGCCAGCAGCCAAGGTCGGCTAGTCAACAATGAGCAGTTCTTC.

The rearrangement links TRBV3-1 (or the pseudogene TRBV3-2) to TRBJ1-1; perhaps TRBD1 as D (6 bases). The length of the CDR3 is 14 residues. The germline V gene encodes CDR1 LGHDT and CDR2 YNNKEL (reference sequence). V was trimmed by 1 base and J by 5 bases, leaving 11 bases between them. The DNA of the CDR3 is TGTGCCAGCAGCCAAGTCAGGGGTCGAACTGAAGCTTTCTTT. This codes for CASSQVRGRTEAFF.

The V call is TRBV28, the J call TRBJ1-5, with D perhaps TRBD1 (6 bases). Per the germline V gene, CDR1 is MDHEN and CDR2 is SYDVKM. Trimming cost V 3 bases and J 1 base, with 16 bases left between them. This CDR3 is built from 17 residues. The CDR3 loop reads CASSFHRRGSSNQPQHF. In nucleotides, the CDR3 is TGTGCCAGCAGTTTTCATCGCAGGGGCTCGAGCAATCAGCCCCAGCATTTT.

The chain is built from TRBV7-9 and TRBJ2-7; 7 bases are a match to TRBD1. V shed 2 bases, J shed 0 bases, and the junction held 4 bases outside the gene matches. CDR3 length equals 15 residues. Germline CDR1 is SEHNR and CDR2 is FQNEAQ (reference sequence). CDR3 coding DNA: TGTGCCAGCAGCTTAATAGGGGGCGGCTCCTACGAGCAGTACTTC. Its translation: CASSLIGGGSYEQYF.

The chain uses TRBV4-2 and TRBJ1-3; unclear D gene. Between the trimmed V and J ends, which lost 0 bases and 1 base, there was a span of 13 bases. Germline V lookup: CDR1 LGHNA, CDR2 YNFKEQ. CDR3 length equals 17 residues. This chain's CDR3 is CASSQEGRGPSGNTIYF. The CDR3 DNA sequence: TGTGCCAGCAGCCAAGAAGGGCGAGGGCCTTCTGGAAACACCATATATTTT.

The chain links TRBV6-5 to TRBJ1-1; TRBD1 agrees at 9 bases. There are 15 residues in the CDR3. Trimming cost V 1 base and J 6 bases; bases outside gene matches: 6. Germline V gene lookup returns CDR1 MNHEY and CDR2 SVGAGI. The DNA for the CDR3 is TGTGCCAGCAGTTACTACATTACAGGGGGCTCTGAAGCTTTCTTT. Its translation is CASSYYITGGSEAFF.

This chain connects TRBV18 to TRBJ2-7; TRBD2 might be the D (5 bases). The V end was cut by 2 bases, the J end by 3 bases, with 14 bases between. The CDR3 has 15 residues. Germline-derived CDR1 and CDR2 are KGHSH and LQKENI. Here the CDR3 reads CASSPNPGRGYEQYF. CDR3 DNA sequence: TGTGCCAGCTCACCAAACCCGGGCCGGGGCTACGAGCAGTACTTC.

This clone has a single count. The chain is built from TRBV7-2 and TRBJ1-6, with 7 bases that match TRBD1. CDR1 SGHTA and CDR2 FQGNSA come from the germline V gene. CDR3 length: 15 residues. V shed 5 bases, J shed 5 bases, and the junction held 6 bases outside the gene matches. The CDR3 region is CASSPQGENNSPLHF. In DNA, the CDR3 is TGTGCCAGCAGCCCGCAGGGGGAAAATAATTCACCCCTCCACTTT.